The TCR beta chain under discussion was sequenced for a study of blood T cell repertoires in COVID-19. Overall study: T cells, B-cell-depleted T cells, or PBMCs provided the cDNA or gDNA that served as material.

Germline lookup yields CDR1 LGHDT and CDR2 YNNKEL (reference sequence). V lost 3 bases and J lost 5, with 7 bases in between. This CDR3 has 12 residues. Residents of 24 US areas, aged about 18 to 89 years, made up the participants. Recovered status in Cohort 3 required two negative PCRs, clearance, or symptom resolution. The assay was immunoSEQ multiplex PCR, and TCRdb's table has in-frame clones only and misses some. Among 200,000 to 250,000 clones listed, 82% were seen once. The J gene is TRBJ2-5, the V gene TRBV3-1 (or the pseudogene TRBV3-2), with a tentative D call TRBD2 (6 bases). This receptor was obtained from a woman aged 55-75 years who had recovered from COVID-19. Sequencing used PBMCs or T cells enriched from blood (not recorded which). The CDR3 reads CASSHRGETQYF. CDR3 sequence (DNA): TGTGCCAGCAGCCACCGGGGGGAGACCCAGTACTTC.